These 28 T cell receptor beta chains were sequenced from one sample in a study of cytomegalovirus exposure and HLA in healthy donors. The assay was immunoSEQ multiplex PCR, and TCRdb's table has in-frame clones only and misses some. The repertoire holds approximately 150,000 clones, with about nine tenths as singletons. Sequenced material: PBMCs. The source is a man between 18 and 35 years old in good health and CMV-seronegative.

CDR3 protein: CAISGSGVSTDTQYF. The DNA for the CDR3 is TGTGCCATCAGCGGCAGCGGGGTAAGCACAGATACGCAGTATTTT. The gene calls are TRBV10-3 and TRBJ2-3; 7 bases map to TRBD2. The V and J ends lost 6 bases and 0 bases, in that order; junction bases with no gene match: 6. The CDR3 runs to 15 residues. Germline-derived CDR1 and CDR2 are ENHRY and SYGVKD.

This clone was recorded a few times. The J gene is TRBJ1-1, the V gene TRBV19, with D uncertain. Trimming shortened V by 5 bases and J by 4 bases, and 11 bases separated the two germline ends. The CDR3 totals 13 residues. Germline values: CDR1 LNHDA, CDR2 SQIVND (reference sequence). Here the CDR3 reads CASSSTSFTEAFF. Written as DNA, the CDR3 is TGTGCCAGTAGTTCCACTTCATTCACTGAAGCTTTCTTT.

V and J are TRBV9 and TRBJ2-2; TRBD1 matches 8 bases. This CDR3 spans 15 amino acids. Per the germline V gene, CDR1 is SGDLS and CDR2 is YYNGEE. Losses at the gene ends were 3 bases for V and 3 bases for J; bases not matched to a gene: 4. CDR3 DNA: TGTGCCAGCAGCGCCCACAGGGGGGACACCGGGGAGCTGTTTTTT. Protein product: CASSAHRGDTGELFF.

The chain has TRBV10-2 and TRBJ1-1; D is perhaps TRBD1 (5 bases). V was pared by 4 bases and J by 1 base, with 10 bases between. The CDR3 sequence is 14 residues long. Germline V lookup: CDR1 WSHSY, CDR2 SAAADI. The DNA of the CDR3 is TGCGCCAGCAGTGCTGGGGCGTGGAACACTGAAGCTTTCTTT. Amino acids: CASSAGAWNTEAFF.

The DNA for the CDR3 is TGTGCCAGTAGTTTCACGGGACAGCGATCCACCGGGGAGCTGTTTTTT. It encodes CASSFTGQRSTGELFF. This rearrangement joins TRBV19 to TRBJ2-2, with 7 bases lining up with TRBD1. The germline gives CDR1 LNHDA, CDR2 SQIVND (reference sequence). There are 16 residues in the CDR3. V gave up 5 bases and J gave up 4 bases; unmatched junction bases: 10.

The chain has TRBV19 and TRBJ2-2; D unclear. Trimming left V 4 bases short and J 4 bases short, with 10 bases between. The length of the CDR3 is 14 residues. The germline CDR1 and CDR2 sequences are LNHDA and SQIVND (reference sequence). In DNA, the CDR3 is TGTGCCAGTAGTAGCGGAATCTTCACCGGGGAGCTGTTTTTT. This encodes CASSSGIFTGELFF.

The genes are TRBV11-2 and TRBJ2-5; 12 nucleotides match TRBD1. This CDR3 has 17 amino acids. J was trimmed by 5 bases and V by 2 bases; bases with no gene match: 9. The V gene's germline CDR1 is SGHAT and CDR2 FQNNGV. In nucleotides, the CDR3 is TGTGCCAGCAGCTTACTCCCGGGACAGGGGGCGTTGGAGACCCAGTACTTC. Its protein product is CASSLLPGQGALETQYF.

V usage is TRBV30 and J usage is TRBJ2-7; D is possibly TRBD1 (7 bases). Germline values: CDR1 GTSNPN, CDR2 SVGIG (reference sequence). Trimming pared 4 bases from V and 2 bases from J, leaving 12 bases between. The CDR3 spans 13 residues. CDR3 coding DNA: TGTGCCTGGACAGGGGGAGGCACCTACGAGCAGTACTTC. Protein: CAWTGGGTYEQYF.

This rearrangement joins TRBV27 to TRBJ2-1, with 12 bases lining up with TRBD2. The junction had 9 bases not matched to a gene; V was cut back by 5 bases and J by 4 bases. Germline assignment: CDR1 MNHEY and CDR2 SMNVEV (reference sequence). The CDR3 spans 17 residues. In DNA form, the CDR3 reads TGTGCCAGCAGTATCCAACGACTAGCGGGAGTGTACAATGAGCAGTTCTTC. Its translation: CASSIQRLAGVYNEQFF.

The chain carries TRBV7-9 and TRBJ1-2; D is perhaps TRBD1 (6 bases). This CDR3 spans 11 amino acids. Germline lookup yields CDR1 SEHNR and CDR2 FQNEAQ (reference sequence). The V end lost 10 bases, the J end lost 6 bases, and 12 bases lay between the germline ends. CDR3 DNA: TGTGCCACAGGCAGGGACAATGGCTACACCTTC. This encodes CATGRDNGYTF.

V gene TRBV5-4 combines with J gene TRBJ1-1; the D gene is possibly TRBD1 (5 bases). Per the germline V gene, CDR1 is SGHNT and CDR2 is YYREEE (reference sequence). The CDR3 is made up of 15 amino acids. Trimming removed 2 bases from V and 1 base from J, with 12 bases in between. The CDR3 sequence: CASSLGSGANTEAFF. CDR3 nucleotides: TGTGCCAGCAGCTTAGGATCTGGGGCGAACACTGAAGCTTTCTTT.

This clone came up once. The chain links TRBV4-1 to TRBJ2-3, with 10 bases lining up with TRBD2. The V segment lost 4 bases and the J segment 4 bases; nucleotides outside the gene matches: 14. The CDR3 spans 18 residues. Germline CDR1 and CDR2: MGHRA and YSYEKL. CDR3 nucleotide sequence: TGCGCCAGCAGCCCCACCATAGGGGGACTAGCGTCGGCAGATACGCAGTATTTT. Translated, it gives CASSPTIGGLASADTQYF.

In DNA, the CDR3 is TGTGCCATCAGTGAGAAGCGGGTAGGCTCCTACGAGCAGTACGTC. It translates to CAISEKRVGSYEQYV. The gene calls are TRBV10-3 and TRBJ2-7; possibly TRBD2 for D (6 bases). Germline CDR1 is ENHRY and CDR2 is SYGVKD. V was trimmed by 2 bases and J by 0 bases, leaving 11 bases between them. This CDR3 spans 15 amino acids.

The V and J genes are TRBV19 and TRBJ1-2; 7 nucleotides align to TRBD1. The germline CDR1 and CDR2 sequences are LNHDA and SQIVND (reference sequence). The V and J ends lost 6 bases and 4 bases, in that order; junction bases with no gene match: 17. The CDR3 spans 17 residues. The CDR3 nucleotides read TGTGCCAGTAGAAGGGGGGACAGCTCTACACCCCTCTATGGCTACACCTTC. Translated: CASRRGDSSTPLYGYTF.

This chain links TRBV18 with TRBJ2-2; D gene uncertain. The CDR3 runs 13 residues. Trimming stripped 2 bases from V and 5 bases from J, with 6 bases between. Germline-derived CDR1 and CDR2 are KGHSH and LQKENI. CDR3 DNA sequence: TGTGCCAGCTCACCAAGAGATACCGGGGAGCTGTTTTTT. As protein: CASSPRDTGELFF.

The rearrangement links TRBV6-5 to TRBJ2-3; 8 nucleotides line up with TRBD1. V lost 2 bases, J lost 1 base, and 5 bases stayed unmatched. Germline CDR1 reads MNHEY; CDR2 reads SVGAGI. The CDR3 has 16 amino acids. DNA for the CDR3: TGTGCCAGCAGTTACAGGCAGGGGGCAGGCACAGATACGCAGTATTTT. As protein: CASSYRQGAGTDTQYF.

The J gene is TRBJ2-1, the V gene TRBV4-3; 10 nucleotides match TRBD2. CDR3 size: 20 residues. Trimming at V came to 0 bases and at J to 4 bases, leaving 15 bases not matched to a gene. Germline V CDR1 and CDR2: LGHNA, YSLEER. The CDR3 coding sequence is TGCGCCAGCAGCCAAGAGATACGGACTAGCGGACTAACCAGGTACAATGAGCAGTTCTTC. Protein sequence: CASSQEIRTSGLTRYNEQFF.

The CDR3 nucleotides are TGCGCCAGCAGCGGATACGGGACTAGCGTTGGCGGGGAGCTGTTTTTT. Its translation: CASSGYGTSVGGELFF. The J gene is TRBJ2-2, the V gene TRBV5-1, with 10 bases fitting TRBD2. V lost 4 bases and J lost 7; bases outside the gene matches: 10. The CDR3 contains 16 residues. In germline, CDR1 is SGHRS, CDR2 YFSETQ.

This chain joins TRBV25-1 and TRBJ1-1, with D tentatively TRBD1 (6 bases). Trimming took 7 bases from V and 6 from J, leaving 15 bases between them. This CDR3 has 13 amino acids. The germline V gene has CDR1 MGHDK and CDR2 SYGVNS. Here the CDR3 DNA reads TGTGCCAGCATACGGGGACAAAGCTCTGAAGCTTTCTTT. It yields the protein CASIRGQSSEAFF. Full variable domain (outside the CDR3, taken from reference TRBV25-1 and TRBJ1-1): EADIYQTPRYLVIGTGKKITLECSQTMGHDKMYWYQQDPGMELHLIHYSYGVNSTEKGDLSSESTVSRIRTEHFPLTLESARPSHTSQYLCASIRGQSSEAFFGQGTRLTVV.

The rearrangement joins TRBV10-3 to TRBJ2-1; 9 positions match TRBD1. The length of the CDR3 is 15 residues. The germline gives CDR1 ENHRY, CDR2 SYGVKD. J lost 5 bases, V lost 4 bases, and 6 bases had no gene match. The CDR3 sequence: CAISALRDRDNEQFF. The CDR3 bases are TGTGCCATCAGTGCACTCCGGGACAGGGACAATGAGCAGTTCTTC.

The rearrangement links TRBV19 to TRBJ2-1; the match to TRBD2 covers 11 bases. Germline values: CDR1 LNHDA, CDR2 SQIVND (reference sequence). V shed 5 bases, J shed 0 bases, and the junction held 12 bases outside the gene matches. This CDR3 region has 19 residues. The CDR3 is CASSDWGLAARSSYNEQFF. The CDR3 DNA reads as TGTGCCAGTAGTGATTGGGGACTAGCGGCCCGGAGCTCCTACAATGAGCAGTTCTTC.

A note on this clone: One end of the junction is discordant with germline, which a read error may explain. V usage is TRBV5-1 and J usage is TRBJ2-1; D gene uncertain. Looked up from germline, CDR1 is SGHRS and CDR2 is YFSETQ. CDR3 length: 14 amino acids. The CDR3 DNA follows: TGCGCCAGCAGCTTGGGAGGCTCCGACAATGAGCAGTTCTTC. It encodes CASSLGGSDNEQFF.

This sequence joins TRBV10-3 and TRBJ2-1; D is undetermined. CDR3 length equals 14 residues. Germline lookup yields CDR1 ENHRY and CDR2 SYGVKD. The V gene lost 3 bases and the J gene lost 5 bases, with 11 bases spanning the gap. The CDR3 loop is CAISELGQHNEQFF. Written as DNA, the CDR3 is TGTGCCATCAGTGAACTGGGCCAGCACAATGAGCAGTTCTTC.

This sequence joins TRBV6-5 and TRBJ1-1; 10 nucleotides align to TRBD1. Germline V gives CDR1 MNHEY, CDR2 SVGAGI. Trimming at V came to 6 bases and at J to 7 bases, leaving 8 bases not matched to a gene. This CDR3 is built from 14 residues. The CDR3 sequence: CASSRTGGYGEAFF. Here the CDR3 DNA reads TGTGCCAGCAGCCGGACAGGGGGATATGGTGAAGCTTTCTTT.

The chain couples TRBV5-1 to TRBJ1-4; D unclear. The CDR3 covers 15 residues. Germline V gene sequence: CDR1 SGHRS, CDR2 YFSETQ. Trimming took off 3 bases at V and 3 bases at J, with 12 bases between the two ends. This chain's CDR3 is CASSSRASSNEKLFF. The CDR3 DNA sequence: TGCGCCAGCAGCTCCCGAGCTTCATCTAATGAAAAACTGTTTTTT.

The rearrangement joins TRBV7-3 to TRBJ1-1; 7 bases align to TRBD1. The CDR3 is 14 residues long. V was pared by 3 bases and J by 9 bases, with 10 bases of the junction left unmatched. Germline loops: CDR1 SGHTA, CDR2 FQGTGA. CDR3 DNA sequence: TGTGCCAGCAGCTTCTCCCCGACAGGGACCAAAGCTTTCTTT. Translated, it gives CASSFSPTGTKAFF. The complete variable domain, with remaining parts taken from reference TRBV7-3 and TRBJ1-1, reads GAGVSQTPSNKVTEKGKYVELRCDPISGHTALYWYRQSLGQGPEFLIYFQGTGAADDSGLPNDRFFAVRPEGSVSTLKIQRTERGDSAVYLCASSFSPTGTKAFFGQGTRLTVV.

The chain recombines TRBV5-6 with TRBJ2-5; D ambiguous. Trimming took off 0 bases at V and 1 base at J, with 7 bases between the two ends. CDR3 length equals 14 residues. CDR1 SGHDT and CDR2 YYEEEE come from the germline V gene. The CDR3 region has the DNA TGTGCCAGCAGCTTGGACAGCTTCCAAGAGACCCAGTACTTC. Amino acid sequence: CASSLDSFQETQYF.

This chain joins TRBV10-3 and TRBJ2-3; TRBD2 might be the D (6 bases). There are 15 residues in the CDR3. The germline V and J ends were trimmed by 6 bases and 4 bases, with 17 bases remaining between them. Looked up from germline, CDR1 is ENHRY and CDR2 is SYGVKD. The CDR3 sequence: CAIRPWGAGPDTQYF. The CDR3 nucleotides are TGTGCCATCAGGCCGTGGGGAGCGGGCCCAGATACGCAGTATTTT.